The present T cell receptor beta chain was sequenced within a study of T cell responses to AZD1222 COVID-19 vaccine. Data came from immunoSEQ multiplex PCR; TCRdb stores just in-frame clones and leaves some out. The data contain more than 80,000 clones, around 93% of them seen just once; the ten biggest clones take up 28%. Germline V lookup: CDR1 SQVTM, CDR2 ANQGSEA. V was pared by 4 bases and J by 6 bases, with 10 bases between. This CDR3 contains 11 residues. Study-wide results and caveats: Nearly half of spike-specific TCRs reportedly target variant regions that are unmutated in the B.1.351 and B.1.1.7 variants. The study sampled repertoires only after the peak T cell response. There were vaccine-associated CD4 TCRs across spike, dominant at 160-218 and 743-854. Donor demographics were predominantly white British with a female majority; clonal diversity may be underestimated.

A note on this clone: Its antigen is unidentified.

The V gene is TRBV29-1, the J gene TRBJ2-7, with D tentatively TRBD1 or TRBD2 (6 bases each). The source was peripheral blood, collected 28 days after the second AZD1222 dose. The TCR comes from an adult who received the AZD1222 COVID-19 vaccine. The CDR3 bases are TGCAGCGTTGTTAGGGGGGCCGAGCAGTACTTC. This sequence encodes CSVVRGAEQYF.